A single sample gave rise to the 2 T cell receptor beta chains below, sequenced in a study of blood T cell repertoires in COVID-19 (dated by TCRdb to 2020 to 2022). The method behind the library was the immunoSEQ multiplex PCR assay. The clones in this table, taken by TCRdb from immuneACCESS, are in-frame only. Not every clone is retained; where verified, under half of the shortfall comes from an unresolved V gene, and the cause of the rest is unknown. A total of a few hundred thousand clones appear in this sample, roughly nine tenths of them only once. Roughly 3% of the sample goes to the ten largest clones. What was sequenced was PBMCs or T cells enriched from blood (not recorded which). Receptors were obtained from a woman in her thirties who had recovered from COVID-19.

The V and J genes are TRBV28 and TRBJ2-1, with 15 bases that match TRBD2. CDR1 is MDHEN, CDR2 SYDVKM, per germline. V lost 4 bases, J lost 4 bases, and 8 bases stayed unmatched. The CDR3 extends over 18 amino acids. The CDR3 DNA reads as TGTGCCAGCAGTTCGGGACTAGCGGGAGGAGTTGGGTACAATGAGCAGTTCTTC. As protein: CASSSGLAGGVGYNEQFF.

The gene calls are TRBV28 and TRBJ2-1, with 13 bases identical to TRBD2. V was clipped by 6 bases and J by 3 bases; unmatched bases: 8. The CDR3 spans 17 residues. From germline, CDR1 is MDHEN and CDR2 SYDVKM. CDR3 in amino acids: CASSTAGLAGVYNEQFF. CDR3 sequence (DNA): TGTGCCAGCAGCACTGCTGGACTAGCGGGAGTCTACAATGAGCAGTTCTTC.